This T cell receptor beta chain was retrieved from a study of blood T cell repertoires in COVID-19. Overall study context: Acute and convalescent COVID-19 samples came from the United States, Italy and Spain. PBMCs, B-cell-depleted T cells, or T cells were the source of the cDNA or gDNA that made up the material.

Per the original data handling: Cell counts per sample came from amplifying reference gene primers. Method: immunoSEQ multiplex PCR; TCRdb's copy keeps in-frame clones and lacks some. Clonal size and the V and J genes are those of that table, whereas D and trimming came from the DNA. Of some 83,000 clones listed, approximately 86% were seen once; the top ten hold 8%. In germline, CDR1 is SEHNR, CDR2 FQNEAQ (reference sequence). This CDR3 is 16 amino acids long. Unmatched junction bases numbered 11, after V lost 1 base and J lost 10 bases. The chain recombines TRBV7-9 with TRBJ1-4; 8 bases are shared with TRBD1. This clonotype originated in a man at least 80 years old with active or convalescent COVID-19. Sequenced input: peripheral blood. The CDR3 spells CASSLGAGTGAGKLFF. DNA of the CDR3: TGTGCCAGCAGCTTAGGGGCCGGGACAGGTGCTGGAAAACTGTTTTTT.